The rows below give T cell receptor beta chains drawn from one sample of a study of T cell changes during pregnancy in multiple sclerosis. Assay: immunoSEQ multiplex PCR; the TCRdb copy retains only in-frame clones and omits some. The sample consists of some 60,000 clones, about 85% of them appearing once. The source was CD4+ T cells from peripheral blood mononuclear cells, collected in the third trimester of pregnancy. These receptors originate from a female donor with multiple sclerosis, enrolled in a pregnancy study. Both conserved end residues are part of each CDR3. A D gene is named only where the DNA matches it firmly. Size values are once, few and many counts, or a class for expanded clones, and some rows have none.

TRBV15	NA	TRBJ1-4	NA	CATSRDSINEKLFF	TGTGCCACCAGCAGGGACAGCATAAATGAAAAACTGTTTTTT
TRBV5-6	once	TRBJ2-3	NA	CASSPTLGGDTQYF	TGTGCCAGCAGCCCCACCCTAGGAGGAGATACGCAGTATTTT
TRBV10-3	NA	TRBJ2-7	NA	CAISEPTTAYEQYF	TGTGCCATCAGTGAGCCCACAACAGCCTACGAGCAGTACTTC
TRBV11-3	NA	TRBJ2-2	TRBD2	CASSLGGLNTGELFF	TGTGCCAGCAGCTTGGGAGGGTTAAACACCGGGGAGCTGTTTTTT
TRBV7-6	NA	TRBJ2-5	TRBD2	CASSLGLLAGVRRETQYF	TGTGCCAGCAGCTTAGGATTACTAGCGGGAGTACGCCGGGAGACCCAGTACTTC
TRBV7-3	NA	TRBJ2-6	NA	CASSDRRAGANVLTF	TGTGCCAGCAGCGATCGGAGGGCTGGGGCCAACGTCCTGACTTTC
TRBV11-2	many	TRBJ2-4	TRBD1	CASSTTTGKNIQYF	TGTGCCAGCAGCACAACGACAGGGAAAAACATTCAGTACTTC
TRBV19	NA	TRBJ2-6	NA	CASNRGAGANVLTF	TGTGCCAGTAATCGCGGGGCCGGGGCCAACGTCCTGACTTTC
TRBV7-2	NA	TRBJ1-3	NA	CASSLIGQGNTIYF	TGTGCCAGCAGCTTGATAGGACAGGGAAACACCATATATTTT
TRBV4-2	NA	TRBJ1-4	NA	CASSQDKGRGTNEKLFF	TGTGCCAGCAGCCAAGATAAGGGGAGGGGAACTAATGAAAAACTGTTTTTT
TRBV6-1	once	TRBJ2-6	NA	CASSDFSGANVLTF	TGTGCCAGCAGTGACTTCTCTGGGGCCAACGTCCTGACTTTC
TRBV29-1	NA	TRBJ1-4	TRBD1	CSVVAGGSEKLFF	TGCAGCGTTGTGGCAGGGGGTTCTGAAAAACTGTTTTTT
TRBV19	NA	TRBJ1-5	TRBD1	CASSIRGTVRSNQPQHF	TGTGCCAGTAGTATTAGGGGGACAGTTCGTAGCAATCAGCCCCAGCATTTT
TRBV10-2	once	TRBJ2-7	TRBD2	CASSREGYYEQYF	TGCGCCAGCTCGCGGGAGGGTTACTACGAGCAGTACTTC
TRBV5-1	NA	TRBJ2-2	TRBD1	CASSPETGGTGELFF	TGCGCCAGCAGCCCCGAAACAGGGGGAACCGGGGAGCTGTTTTTT
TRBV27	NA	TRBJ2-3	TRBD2	CASSLTSGSPLGDTQYF	TGTGCCAGCAGTTTGACTAGCGGGAGTCCTTTGGGAGATACGCAGTATTTT
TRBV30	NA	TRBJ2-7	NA	CAWSPGQRGREQYF	TGTGCCTGGAGTCCGGGACAAAGAGGCCGCGAGCAGTACTTC
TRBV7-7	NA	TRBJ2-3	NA	CASSLSGVGTDTQYF	TGTGCCAGCAGCTTGTCGGGAGTAGGTACAGATACGCAGTATTTT
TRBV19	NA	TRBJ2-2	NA	CASSIETGYTGELFF	TGTGCCAGTAGTATCGAAACAGGATACACCGGGGAGCTGTTTTTT
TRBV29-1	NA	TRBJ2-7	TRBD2	CSVETGGAYEQYF	TGCAGCGTTGAAACCGGGGGGGCCTACGAGCAGTACTTC
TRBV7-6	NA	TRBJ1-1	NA	CASSLAGDTEAFF	TGTGCCAGCAGCTTAGCAGGGGACACTGAAGCTTTCTTT
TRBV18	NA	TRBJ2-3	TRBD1	CASSPSGQGTDTQYF	TGTGCCAGCTCACCATCGGGACAGGGGACGGATACGCAGTATTTT
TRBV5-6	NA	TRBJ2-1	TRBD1	CASEETGGGNEQFF	TGTGCCAGCGAAGAGACAGGGGGGGGAAATGAGCAGTTCTTC
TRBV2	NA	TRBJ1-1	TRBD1	CASRGDRNTEAFF	TGTGCCAGCAGGGGGGACAGAAACACTGAAGCTTTCTTT
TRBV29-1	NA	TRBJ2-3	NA	CSVDLGQNTDTQYF	TGCAGCGTTGATTTGGGGCAGAATACAGATACGCAGTATTTT
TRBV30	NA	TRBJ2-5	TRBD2	CASDNLGLAGGETQYF	TGTGCCTCTGATAATCTGGGACTAGCGGGGGGAGAGACCCAGTACTTC
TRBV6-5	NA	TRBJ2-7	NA	CASSYGTKPNSYEQYF	TGTGCCAGCAGTTACGGGACAAAACCAAACTCCTACGAGCAGTACTTC
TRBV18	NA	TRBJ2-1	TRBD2	CASSPRTSGSGGGRGNEQFF	TGTGCCAGCTCACCCAGGACTAGCGGGAGCGGCGGGGGACGGGGCAATGAGCAGTTCTTC
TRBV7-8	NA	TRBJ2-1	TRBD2	CASSSLRGRGFHEQFF	TGTGCCAGCAGCTCCCTCCGCGGGCGGGGGTTTCATGAGCAGTTCTTC
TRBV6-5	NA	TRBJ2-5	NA	CASTLADGAQETQYF	TGTGCCAGCACCCTCGCGGATGGGGCCCAAGAGACCCAGTACTTC
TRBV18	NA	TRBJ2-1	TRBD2	CASSPPSGLAGNNEQFF	TGTGCCAGCTCACCACCGAGCGGACTAGCGGGGAACAATGAGCAGTTCTTC
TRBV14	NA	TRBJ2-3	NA	CASSQVPGQSTDTQYF	TGTGCCAGCAGCCAAGTTCCAGGGCAGAGCACAGATACGCAGTATTTT
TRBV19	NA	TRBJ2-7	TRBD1	CASSETGSSYEQYF	TGTGCCAGTAGCGAGACAGGGAGCTCCTACGAGCAGTACTTC
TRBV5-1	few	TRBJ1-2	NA	CASSPDGNYGYTF	TGCGCCAGCAGCCCAGACGGGAACTATGGCTACACCTTC